This TCR beta chain is from a study of control samples from healthy donors and cancer patients. CDR1 and CDR2 from the germline V gene are MNHEY and SVGAGI. Trimming cost V 4 bases and J 1 base, with 7 bases left between them. This CDR3 has 13 amino acids. Method: immunoSEQ multiplex PCR; TCRdb's copy keeps in-frame clones and lacks some. The data contain fewer than 300,000 clones, roughly 80% of them singletons. The chain uses TRBV6-5 and TRBJ1-1, with unresolved D. The sample consisted of PBMCs. The source is a woman aged 60-70 years with lung cancer. Here the CDR3 reads CASSFHKNTEAFF. The DNA of the CDR3 is TGTGCCAGCAGTTTTCACAAGAACACTGAAGCTTTCTTT.